Detailed here is one T cell receptor (beta chain). The sample belongs to a study of shared clonotypes between healthy human individuals. Trimming left V 6 bases short and J 0 bases short, with 12 bases between. The CDR3 spans 15 residues. From germline, CDR1 is LNHDA and CDR2 SQIVND (reference sequence). About 28,000 T cell genomes, or approximately 300 ng DNA, went into replicate PCRs of unsorted PBMC. Unsorted PBMC DNA was sequenced on ten immunoSEQ deep assay plates. Authors' processing steps: ImmunoSEQ yielded junction-only sequences lacking quality scores, so filtering differed. Measured with immunoSEQ multiplex PCR; TCRdb has only the in-frame clones, and not every one. V and J calls and clone size follow that table, whereas D and trimming were derived from the DNA. The sample has hundreds of thousands of clones; over 60% are singletons.

The sequenced material came from PBMCs. The clonotype was recovered from a woman aged 40 to 49 in good health. Some clones in this sample may be carry-over from other donors' samples. The chain links TRBV19 to TRBJ1-3, with D unresolved. The CDR3 protein is CASRAFGFSGNTIYF. As DNA, the CDR3 is TGTGCCAGTAGGGCCTTCGGGTTCTCTGGAAACACCATATATTTT.